A single sample is the source of the 19 T cell receptor beta chains below, sequenced in a study of human T cells and chemical hapten exposure. The sample's time point: pre-sensitization, week 0. Specified treatment: therapeutic diphenylcyclopropenone sensitization with weekly scalp DPC. TCRdb re-called the RACE reads through MiXCR, storing one row per CDR3 protein. The sample has 180,000 or so distinct CDR3 sequences, almost 30% seen once. Sequenced material: whole blood, taken in connection with sensitization to the hapten diphenylcyclopropenone (DPC). These receptors were collected from a woman younger than 45 with alopecia areata. Some clones in this sample may be carry-over from other donors' samples.

The chain is built from TRBV7-9 and TRBJ2-5; either TRBD1 or TRBD2 may fit D (5 bases each). The CDR3 runs to 16 residues. Trimming removed 5 bases from V and 0 bases from J, with 16 bases in between. The germline V gene encodes CDR1 SEHNR and CDR2 FQNEAQ (reference sequence). CDR3 loop: CASSRGRGSYQETQYF. CDR3 bases: TGTGCCAGCAGCAGAGGCCGGGGCTCTTACCAAGAGACCCAGTACTTC.

V gene TRBV27 combines with J gene TRBJ1-5; D possibly corresponds to TRBD1 (6 bases). Trimming removed 6 bases from V and 6 bases from J, with 15 bases in between. The CDR3 length is 14 residues. Germline CDR1 is MNHEY and CDR2 is SMNVEV (reference sequence). The CDR3 nucleotides are TGTGCCAGCAGCCGCACAGGGTTCCCTCAGCCCCAGCATTTT. Amino acids: CASSRTGFPQPQHF.

Only one count was recorded for this clonotype. V is TRBV20-1 and J is TRBJ1-5, with D possibly matching TRBD1 (5 bases). Trimming stripped 1 base from V and 2 bases from J, with 6 bases between. This CDR3 is 13 amino acids long. The germline gives CDR1 DFQATT, CDR2 SNEGSKA (reference sequence). CDR3 bases: TGCAGTGCTAGAGGAGGGGGCAATCAGCCCCAGCATTTT. Its protein is CSARGGGNQPQHF.

The rearrangement links TRBV10-3 to TRBJ1-2; weak D call: TRBD1 (5 bases). V was shortened by 0 bases and J by 8 bases, with 13 bases between the two germline ends. Germline V gives CDR1 ENHRY, CDR2 SYGVKD. The CDR3 spans 14 residues. CDR3 loop: CAISESKGIRGYTF. As DNA, the CDR3 is TGTGCCATCAGTGAGTCCAAGGGGATCCGCGGCTACACCTTC.

The V gene is TRBV6-5, the J gene TRBJ1-6, with a tentative D call TRBD1 (5 bases). V was clipped by 4 bases and J by 2 bases, with 9 bases between them. The CDR3 consists of 15 residues. CDR1 MNHEY and CDR2 SVGAGI come from the germline V gene. The CDR3, as DNA: TGTGCCAGCAGTTTCCGACAGACCTATAATTCACCCCTCCACTTT. Its protein product is CASSFRQTYNSPLHF.

The V call is TRBV7-9, the J call TRBJ1-1, with 8 bases aligning to TRBD1. Germline V gene data show CDR1 as SEHNR and CDR2 as FQNEAQ (reference sequence). Trimming at V came to 1 base and at J to 8 bases, leaving 6 bases not matched to a gene. The CDR3 extends over 14 amino acids. The CDR3 DNA reads as TGTGCCAGCAGCTTAGGGACAGGGCCGGGGGAAGCTTTCTTT. It is translated as CASSLGTGPGEAFF.

This clonotype has just a few counts. The chain is built from TRBV7-9 and TRBJ1-5, with TRBD1 matching 7 bases. V shed 5 bases, J shed 7 bases, and the junction held 5 bases outside the gene matches. Germline loops: CDR1 SEHNR, CDR2 FQNEAQ (reference sequence). There are 13 residues in the CDR3. DNA for the CDR3: TGTGCCAGCAGCAAGCAGGGGGGGCAGCCCCAGCATTTT. Translated, it gives CASSKQGGQPQHF.

This chain connects TRBV28 to TRBJ2-2; a possible D gene is TRBD1 (6 bases). Germline CDR1 is MDHEN and CDR2 is SYDVKM. The CDR3 has 14 amino acids. The V gene lost 5 bases and the J gene lost 3 bases, with 10 bases spanning the gap. The CDR3: CASSTSGDTGELFF. The CDR3 coding sequence is TGTGCCAGCAGTACCTCAGGGGACACCGGGGAGCTGTTTTTT. Full variable domain (rest looked up from reference TRBV28 and TRBJ2-2): DVKVTQSSRYLVKRTGEKVFLECVQDMDHENMFWYRQDPGLGLRLIYFSYDVKMKEKGDIPEGYSVSREKKERFSLILESASTNQTSMYLCASSTSGDTGELFFGEGSRLTVL.

Worth noting for this clonotype: One end of the junction varies from germline; a read error may be responsible. This rearrangement joins TRBV12-3 or TRBV12-4 to TRBJ2-7; no firm D call. This CDR3 has 12 amino acids. The CDR3 DNA is TGTGTCAGCAGTTTAGGGCCCTACGAGCAGTACTTC. It encodes CVSSLGPYEQYF.

The chain combines TRBV5-1 with TRBJ2-4; D gene uncertain. Germline CDR1 SGHRS, CDR2 YFSETQ. The V end lost 2 bases, the J end lost 10 bases, and 16 bases lay between the germline ends. This CDR3 spans 14 amino acids. This chain's CDR3 is CASSFNYPTSIQYF. The CDR3 DNA reads as TGCGCCAGCAGCTTCAACTACCCCACCTCGATTCAGTACTTC.

The chain recombines TRBV25-1 with TRBJ1-3, with D hard to call. From germline, CDR1 is MGHDK and CDR2 SYGVNS. V was pared by 1 base and J by 9 bases, with 13 bases between. CDR3 size: 14 residues. In nucleotides, the CDR3 is TGTGCCAGCAGTGAATTAAGGGTGCAGAGCACCATATATTTT. The encoded protein is CASSELRVQSTIYF. Based on the CDR3 plus reference TRBV25-1 and TRBJ1-3, the full variable domain is EADIYQTPRYLVIGTGKKITLECSQTMGHDKMYWYQQDPGMELHLIHYSYGVNSTEKGDLSSESTVSRIRTEHFPLTLESARPSHTSQYLCASSELRVQSTIYFGEGSWLTVV.

In its sample, this clonotype was seen a few times. The V call is TRBV28, the J call TRBJ1-1; no reliable D call. CDR3 size: 13 residues. V lost 5 bases to trimming and J lost 6 bases, with 13 bases between them. Per germline, CDR1 MDHEN and CDR2 SYDVKM. CDR3 residues: CASSVLFGAEAFF. The DNA of the CDR3 is TGTGCCAGCAGTGTTCTCTTTGGCGCTGAAGCTTTCTTT.

This clonotype was counted only a few times. The V and J genes are TRBV29-1 and TRBJ2-7; the D gene is possibly TRBD1 (6 bases). Trimming cost V 4 bases and J 6 bases, with 13 bases left between them. This CDR3 has 12 amino acids. The germline gives CDR1 SQVTM, CDR2 ANQGSEA. CDR3 loop: CSVGSGDGEQYF. CDR3 coding DNA: TGCAGCGTTGGGTCAGGGGATGGCGAGCAGTACTTC.

This clonotype was detected a few times. J is TRBJ1-2 and V is TRBV28, with D tentatively TRBD1 (5 bases). The CDR3 is 14 residues long. V was cut by 6 bases and J by 5 bases, with 16 bases left in between. The germline CDR1 and CDR2 sequences are MDHEN and SYDVKM. The CDR3: CASSQGEVGYGYTF. Written as DNA, the CDR3 is TGTGCCAGCAGCCAGGGTGAGGTTGGATATGGCTACACCTTC.

There are a few counts of this clonotype. J is TRBJ2-3 and V is TRBV29-1; maybe TRBD1 (6 bases). The length of the CDR3 is 12 residues. V lost 4 bases to trimming and J lost 2 bases, with 7 bases between them. Germline values: CDR1 SQVTM, CDR2 ANQGSEA. CDR3 sequence: CSVGTVTDTQYF. The CDR3 coding sequence is TGCAGCGTTGGGACAGTCACAGATACGCAGTATTTT.

This clonotype was picked up a small number of times. A read error is likely, as this CDR3 ends without the conserved phenylalanine or tryptophan. Because the CDR3's place on the DNA is in doubt, the DNA is left out and the CDR3 is given as listed by TCRdb. This sequence joins TRBV24-1 and TRBJ2-5. CDR1 is KGHDR, CDR2 SFDVKD, per germline. Termini included, the CDR3 measures 10 amino acids. The CDR3 is CATSDLWILP.

The chain links TRBV24-1 to TRBJ2-1; 10 bases map to TRBD2. Germline-derived CDR1 and CDR2 are KGHDR and SFDVKD. Trimming cost V 4 bases and J 1 base; bases outside gene matches: 3. CDR3 length: 16 residues. This chain's CDR3 is CATSDRTSGSYNEQFF. The CDR3 region has the DNA TGTGCCACCAGTGACCGGACTAGCGGATCCTACAATGAGCAGTTCTTC.

This chain uses TRBV4-2 with TRBJ2-1; a possible D gene is TRBD2 (6 bases). The CDR3 extends over 14 amino acids. V lost 1 base to trimming and J lost 7 bases, with 11 bases between them. The V gene's germline CDR1 is LGHNA and CDR2 YNFKEQ. This chain's CDR3 is CASSQVGGLNEQFF. CDR3 nucleotides: TGTGCCAGCAGCCAAGTTGGGGGACTTAATGAGCAGTTCTTC.

This chain joins TRBV15 and TRBJ2-1; no firm D call. V lost 1 base and J 7 bases, leaving 14 bases between the germline ends. Germline CDR1 is LNHNV and CDR2 is YYDKDF (reference sequence). There are 15 residues in the CDR3. CDR3 DNA: TGTGCCACCAGCAGAGCTTACTCGGACGGAAATGAGCAGTTCTTC. It specifies CATSRAYSDGNEQFF.